This is a list of T cell receptor beta chains from one sample in a study of blood T cells in healthy people across ages. TCRdb re-called the 5' RACE reads through MiXCR, storing one row per CDR3 protein. The sample lists approximately 960,000 distinct CDR3 sequences; 25% to 35% were seen once. These data also featured in a second study, about T cells of mothers and their children.

Sequenced sample: blood. These receptors originate from a woman between 35 and 50 years old in good health. Both conserved end residues are part of each CDR3. D genes are given only for firm matches. Rows give clone size only sometimes, using once, few, many, or a class for an expanded clone.

clone_size	d_call	v_call	j_call	cdr3_aa	cdr3_nt
few	.	TRBV5-5	TRBJ1-6	CASSWGDNNSPLHF	TGTGCCAGCAGCTGGGGGGACAATAATTCACCCCTCCACTTT
.	.	TRBV7-2	TRBJ1-4	CASSLGGLFGEKLFF	TGTGCCAGCAGCTTAGGAGGGCTCTTCGGGGAAAAACTGTTTTTT
many	.	TRBV4-3	TRBJ2-1	CASSQDWAEEQFF	TGCGCCAGCAGCCAAGATTGGGCGGAAGAGCAGTTCTTC
.	TRBD2	TRBV7-9	TRBJ2-1	CASSSHSGTSGVFNEQFF	TGTGCCAGCAGCTCGCATTCCGGGACTAGCGGGGTATTCAATGAGCAGTTCTTC
few	.	TRBV20-1	TRBJ2-1	CSARDPRQIYFDEQFF	TGCAGTGCTAGAGATCCCCGGCAGATTTACTTCGATGAGCAGTTCTTC
many	TRBD2	TRBV20-1	TRBJ2-7	CSASGGGLDYEQYF	TGCAGTGCTAGCGGCGGGGGGCTCGATTACGAGCAGTACTTC
.	.	TRBV2	TRBJ2-7	CASRGFDSVSYEQYF	TGTGCCAGCAGGGGATTCGACAGTGTCTCCTACGAGCAGTACTTC
.	TRBD1	TRBV9	TRBJ1-1	CASSGAPGQGERSRNTEAFF	TGTGCCAGCAGCGGTGCACCTGGACAGGGAGAGAGGTCGCGGAACACTGAAGCTTTCTTT
.	.	TRBV15	TRBJ2-1	CATSRDRQDLYEQFF	TGTGCCACCAGCAGAGATCGTCAGGACCTCTACGAGCAGTTCTTC
few	.	TRBV29-1	TRBJ2-7	CSADRQGRGEQYF	TGCAGCGCTGATCGGCAGGGCAGGGGCGAGCAGTACTTC
.	.	TRBV15	TRBJ1-1	CATSRDRYETEAFF	TGTGCCACCAGCAGAGATCGGTATGAGACTGAAGCTTTCTTT
many	.	TRBV14	TRBJ1-2	CASSQDWGLGYTF	TGTGCCAGCAGCCAAGATTGGGGGCTCGGCTACACCTTC
.	TRBD2	TRBV4-3	TRBJ2-7	CASSQDLTRGGTYEQYF	TGCGCCAGCAGCCAGGATCTTACCCGCGGGGGGACCTACGAGCAGTACTTC
.	TRBD2	TRBV5-1	TRBJ2-3	CASSLYLAGTTDTQYF	TGCGCCAGCAGCTTGTATCTAGCGGGGACCACAGATACGCAGTATTTT
few	.	TRBV24-1	TRBJ2-3	CATSDTLSGFGTQYF	TGTGCCACCAGTGATACCCTTAGCGGCTTTGGAACGCAGTATTTT
many	.	TRBV3-1	TRBJ1-1	CASSQGLDSSEAFF	TGTGCCAGCAGCCAAGGGCTAGACAGTTCCGAAGCTTTCTTT
few	TRBD1	TRBV7-8	TRBJ1-1	CASSLGTGASNTEAFF	TGTGCCAGCAGCTTAGGGACAGGGGCTTCTAACACTGAAGCTTTCTTT
few	.	TRBV10-3	TRBJ1-5	CAISSGRAHNQPQHF	TGTGCCATCAGTTCCGGCAGGGCCCACAATCAGCCCCAGCATTTT
.	.	TRBV28	TRBJ1-6	CVSDEEGLYNSPLHF	TGTGTCAGCGATGAAGAGGGACTATATAATTCACCCCTCCACTTT
few	.	TRBV5-5	TRBJ2-2	CASSLTPGMSGELFF	TGTGCCAGCAGCTTAACCCCAGGGATGTCCGGGGAGCTGTTTTTT
few	.	TRBV7-2	TRBJ2-1	CASSLAGTGGTEQFF	TGTGCCAGCAGCTTAGCGGGGACTGGGGGCACTGAGCAGTTCTTC
.	TRBD1	TRBV7-9	TRBJ2-5	CASRTGCETQYF	TGTGCCAGCAGGACAGGGTGTGAGACCCAGTACTTC
.	TRBD1	TRBV6-2/TRBV6-3	TRBJ1-1	CASSYGGTGSSEAFF	TGTGCCAGCAGTTACGGGGGGACAGGGTCTTCTGAAGCTTTCTTT
few	TRBD1	TRBV28	TRBJ1-1	CASSFRGSYTEAFF	TGTGCCAGCAGCTTCAGGGGGAGTTACACTGAAGCTTTCTTT
few	.	TRBV2	TRBJ1-2	CARSGGAASNYGYTF	TGTGCCAGGAGTGGGGGGGCAGCCTCTAACTATGGCTACACCTTC
few	.	TRBV5-1	TRBJ2-7	CASSLLGPGFDEQYF	TGCGCCAGCAGCTTGCTCGGCCCAGGGTTCGACGAGCAGTACTTC
many	.	TRBV12-3/TRBV12-4	TRBJ2-7	CASSFNHYEQYF	TGTGCCAGCAGTTTCAATCACTACGAGCAGTACTTC
few	.	TRBV28	TRBJ2-7	CASSLIPGASSSYEQYF	TGTGCCAGCAGTTTAATACCCGGGGCGAGTAGCTCCTACGAGCAGTACTTC
.	.	TRBV24-1	TRBJ2-3	CATSDFLWGTDTQYF	TGTGCCACCAGTGATTTCTTATGGGGTACAGATACGCAGTATTTT
few	.	TRBV5-6	TRBJ1-4	CASSLRGSNEKLFF	TGTGCCAGCAGCTTGAGGGGATCGAATGAAAAACTGTTTTTT
.	.	TRBV7-9	TRBJ2-7	CASSSRRDDEQYF	TGTGCCAGCAGCTCCCGCAGGGACGACGAGCAGTACTTC
few	.	TRBV4-3	TRBJ1-1	CASSQVTGTPNTEAFF	TGCGCCAGCAGCCAGGTTACAGGTACACCCAACACTGAAGCTTTCTTT
.	.	TRBV3-1	TRBJ2-3	CASSQGDRDTQYF	TGTGCCAGCAGCCAAGGGGATAGAGATACGCAGTATTTT
many	TRBD1	TRBV20-1	TRBJ2-7	CSASQGVNEQYF	TGCAGTGCTAGTCAGGGGGTAAACGAGCAGTACTTC
.	.	TRBV28	TRBJ1-2	CASSLSGRARGYTF	TGTGCCAGCAGTTTATCTGGCAGGGCCAGGGGTTACACCTTC
.	TRBD2	TRBV6-4	TRBJ2-7	CASSASGRYSYNEQYF	TGTGCCAGCAGTGCTAGCGGGAGGTACTCCTACAATGAGCAGTACTTC